These 6 T cell receptor beta chains came from one sample sequenced in a study of T-cell reconstitution after alpha-beta-depleted transplantation in children. Unique molecular identifiers tagged the TCRbeta library. Each CDR3 protein is one row after TCRdb ran MiXCR on the PCR reads. The data contain some 260,000 distinct CDR3 sequences, 20% to 30% of them singletons. Sequenced here: PBMCs, mostly from graft donor cells, sampled 360 days after TCRalphabeta/CD19-depleted stem cell transplant. The receptors shown here come from a female patient under 10 years old who had a stem cell transplant for congenital amegakaryocytic thrombocytopenia, so the T cells may come from the graft donor.

This clonotype was detected only a few times. The rearrangement links TRBV20-1 to TRBJ2-3; D might be TRBD1 (6 bases). The CDR3 is 14 residues long. The V end was cut by 2 bases, the J end by 2 bases, with 11 bases between. In germline, CDR1 is DFQATT, CDR2 SNEGSKA (reference sequence). This CDR3 is CSARTGFLTDTQYF. Written as DNA, the CDR3 is TGCAGTGCTAGAACAGGGTTTCTCACAGATACGCAGTATTTT.

Comment on this clonotype: This may arise from a read error, as a much more abundant clone is one base away. The V and J genes are TRBV5-1 and TRBJ2-7, with TRBD1 matching 7 bases. The CDR3 consists of 13 residues. Germline V lookup: CDR1 SGHRS, CDR2 YFSETQ. Trimming removed 6 bases from V and 2 bases from J; junction bases left unmatched: 5. The CDR3 coding sequence is TGCGCCAGCATTAGACAGGGAACCTACGAGCAGTACTTC. Translating it yields CASIRQGTYEQYF.

This clonotype has only a few counts. The CDR3 nucleotides read TGCAGCGTTGTTGAGACTAGCGGGTCCACAGATACGCAGTATTTT. Its translation is CSVVETSGSTDTQYF. The chain is built from TRBV29-1 and TRBJ2-3, with 10 bases identical to TRBD2. In germline, CDR1 is SQVTM, CDR2 ANQGSEA. The V segment lost 4 bases and the J segment 2 bases; nucleotides outside the gene matches: 6. This CDR3 has 15 amino acids.

As concerns this clonotype: One base away lies a much larger clone, so this may be a sequencing read error. The chain uses TRBV11-2 and TRBJ2-3; TRBD1 agrees at 8 bases. Germline V gives CDR1 SGHAT, CDR2 FQNNGV. This CDR3 spans 18 amino acids. CDR3 sequence: CASILVWTRGRRVHTQYF. The CDR3 region has the DNA TGTGCCAGCATCTTAGTTTGGACCAGGGGGCGTCGTGTTCATACGCAGTATTTT.

V usage is TRBV7-2 and J usage is TRBJ2-5; 7 bases align to TRBD1. Germline CDR1 and CDR2: SGHTA and FQGNSA. CDR3 length: 18 amino acids. The V segment lost 2 bases and the J segment 0 bases; nucleotides outside the gene matches: 12. CDR3 in amino acids: CASSLPGQPIYHQETQYF. The CDR3 nucleotides are TGTGCCAGCAGCTTACCGGGACAGCCTATATATCACCAAGAGACCCAGTACTTC.

This clonotype has a count of ten or more. The rearrangement joins TRBV4-1 to TRBJ1-5, with D unresolved. The germline gives CDR1 MGHRA, CDR2 YSYEKL. CDR3 size: 13 residues. V shed 1 base and J shed 7 bases, with 8 bases lying between them. For the CDR3, the DNA is TGCGCCAGCAGCCAAGGCTACGGGCAGCCCCAGCATTTT. Encoded protein: CASSQGYGQPQHF.